This TCR beta chain was profiled in a study of blood T cell repertoires in COVID-19. Study background: The origin of the acute and convalescent COVID-19 samples was the United States, Italy and Spain.

The CDR3 sequence is 14 residues long. In germline, CDR1 is SGHDN, CDR2 FVKESK. V was trimmed by 4 bases and J by 8 bases, leaving 15 bases between them. In the original analysis: Amplification of reference gene primers provided the estimated nucleated cell counts. Clones were read by immunoSEQ multiplex PCR, and TCRdb kept only the in-frame ones, dropping some. That table supplies the V and J calls and clone size; D and trimming were determined from the DNA. Here the sample spans some 260,000 clones, 88% being singletons. This chain joins TRBV14 and TRBJ2-1; D perhaps matches TRBD2 (5 bases). Specimen: peripheral blood. The receptor was isolated from a woman aged 25 to 39 with acute or convalescent COVID-19. The CDR3 DNA reads as TGTGCCAGCAGCCCGAACTTAGCGTTCGATGAGCAGTTCTTC. Amino acids: CASSPNLAFDEQFF.